Listed below are T cell receptor beta chains from one sample, sequenced in a study of cytotoxic CD8 clonotypes in ibrutinib-treated CLL. Only in-frame clones appear in the TCRdb table, and some are missing; sequencing was by immunoSEQ multiplex PCR. The table has 20,000 to 25,000 clones, about three quarters seen once. This specimen was PBMCs, taken before ibrutinib treatment. The origin of the receptors is a human donor with chronic lymphocytic leukemia. CDR3s include the opening cysteine and the closing phenylalanine or tryptophan. Each record gives: V gene, J gene, D gene, clone size, CDR3 protein. The D gene is left open where the match is weak. Size is stated for part of the rows, as once, few or many counts, or as a class when the clone is expanded.

V gene: TRBV9; J gene: TRBJ1-3; D gene: -; clone size: -; CDR3 protein: CASSHPLGSSSGNTIYF
V gene: TRBV6-1; J gene: TRBJ1-2; D gene: -; clone size: -; CDR3 protein: CASSEITGYGYTF
V gene: TRBV18; J gene: TRBJ1-2; D gene: TRBD1; clone size: -; CDR3 protein: CASSPLEGAPSNYGYTF
V gene: TRBV28; J gene: TRBJ1-4; D gene: -; clone size: few; CDR3 protein: CASSSRGRGNEKLFF
V gene: TRBV29-1; J gene: TRBJ1-3; D gene: TRBD1; clone size: -; CDR3 protein: CSVARDSSGNTIYF
V gene: TRBV6-5; J gene: TRBJ1-1; D gene: TRBD1; clone size: -; CDR3 protein: CASSSPRQGLGTEAFF
V gene: TRBV19; J gene: TRBJ1-3; D gene: TRBD1; clone size: -; CDR3 protein: CASSIWTGGSGNTIYF
V gene: TRBV6-5; J gene: TRBJ1-1; D gene: -; clone size: -; CDR3 protein: CASRLAGGFEAFF
V gene: TRBV5-8; J gene: TRBJ1-5; D gene: -; clone size: few; CDR3 protein: CASSEPTNNQPQHF
V gene: TRBV7-6; J gene: TRBJ2-7; D gene: TRBD1; clone size: few; CDR3 protein: CASSFGTGGLYEQYF
V gene: TRBV4-1; J gene: TRBJ1-5; D gene: -; clone size: -; CDR3 protein: CASSQGQGNQPQHF
V gene: TRBV2; J gene: TRBJ1-5; D gene: -; clone size: -; CDR3 protein: CASSGLRDGFSSSNQPQHF
V gene: TRBV6-5; J gene: TRBJ1-2; D gene: -; clone size: few; CDR3 protein: CASSYSPGAGGYTF
V gene: TRBV18; J gene: TRBJ1-1; D gene: -; clone size: -; CDR3 protein: CASSPPGQRSEAFF
V gene: TRBV18; J gene: TRBJ1-4; D gene: -; clone size: -; CDR3 protein: CASSPGSTDEKLFF
V gene: TRBV19; J gene: TRBJ1-1; D gene: -; clone size: -; CDR3 protein: CASTMGVGAFF
V gene: TRBV5-1; J gene: TRBJ2-1; D gene: -; clone size: -; CDR3 protein: CASSLRSSSGDEQFF
V gene: TRBV7-6; J gene: TRBJ2-3; D gene: TRBD2; clone size: -; CDR3 protein: CASSPGTSGAVTDTQYF
V gene: TRBV11-2; J gene: TRBJ1-1; D gene: -; clone size: -; CDR3 protein: CASSLVGVGTEAFF
V gene: TRBV7-3; J gene: TRBJ1-2; D gene: TRBD1; clone size: -; CDR3 protein: CASSLPRRGFRGYTF
V gene: TRBV4-3; J gene: TRBJ2-1; D gene: TRBD2; clone size: once; CDR3 protein: CASSLGLAGGGNEQFF
V gene: TRBV18; J gene: TRBJ2-7; D gene: TRBD2; clone size: once; CDR3 protein: CASSPYGLDGYEQYF
V gene: TRBV6-5; J gene: TRBJ2-1; D gene: -; clone size: -; CDR3 protein: CASSPPGRSYNEQFF
V gene: TRBV9; J gene: TRBJ2-5; D gene: TRBD1; clone size: -; CDR3 protein: CASAKTGARETQYF
V gene: TRBV11-2; J gene: TRBJ1-2; D gene: TRBD1; clone size: -; CDR3 protein: CASSSDRGRDGYTF
V gene: TRBV30; J gene: TRBJ1-6; D gene: TRBD1; clone size: -; CDR3 protein: CAWGTGGISYNSPLHF
V gene: TRBV6-5; J gene: TRBJ1-1; D gene: -; clone size: -; CDR3 protein: CASRRTGLPEAFF
V gene: TRBV7-2; J gene: TRBJ2-1; D gene: -; clone size: -; CDR3 protein: CASSPGGGTYNEQFF
V gene: TRBV18; J gene: TRBJ2-6; D gene: -; clone size: -; CDR3 protein: CASSPGTGANVLTF
V gene: TRBV27; J gene: TRBJ2-1; D gene: TRBD1; clone size: -; CDR3 protein: CASQGTGANEQFF
V gene: TRBV6-6; J gene: TRBJ2-3; D gene: TRBD2; clone size: once; CDR3 protein: CASSPASGKTDTQYF
V gene: TRBV5-1; J gene: TRBJ1-3; D gene: -; clone size: -; CDR3 protein: CASSLGVTNSGNTIYF
V gene: TRBV29-1; J gene: TRBJ1-4; D gene: TRBD1; clone size: -; CDR3 protein: CSARTGVGEKLFF
V gene: TRBV7-8; J gene: TRBJ2-7; D gene: -; clone size: -; CDR3 protein: CASSFRLNEQYF
V gene: TRBV27; J gene: TRBJ2-3; D gene: TRBD2; clone size: -; CDR3 protein: CASSLYSGGARDTQYF
V gene: TRBV5-1; J gene: TRBJ2-2; D gene: -; clone size: few; CDR3 protein: CASSPGPEPRTGELFF
V gene: TRBV12-2; J gene: TRBJ1-3; D gene: -; clone size: -; CDR3 protein: CARNRVSGNTIYF
V gene: TRBV11-1; J gene: TRBJ1-1; D gene: TRBD1; clone size: -; CDR3 protein: CASSLDPRGRPTEAFF
V gene: TRBV12-5; J gene: TRBJ1-5; D gene: -; clone size: medium-sized; CDR3 protein: CASGRDGNSNQPQHF
V gene: TRBV7-9; J gene: TRBJ1-2; D gene: -; clone size: few; CDR3 protein: CASSLAGGQAYGYTF
V gene: TRBV7-9; J gene: TRBJ1-1; D gene: -; clone size: -; CDR3 protein: CASSLLGTEAFF
V gene: TRBV27; J gene: TRBJ1-1; D gene: TRBD1; clone size: -; CDR3 protein: CASSLAWDRNTEAFF
V gene: TRBV18; J gene: TRBJ1-1; D gene: -; clone size: -; CDR3 protein: CASSPGRQNTEAFF
V gene: TRBV30; J gene: TRBJ1-1; D gene: TRBD1; clone size: -; CDR3 protein: CAWTRGGTGNTEAFF
V gene: TRBV4-1; J gene: TRBJ1-2; D gene: -; clone size: -; CDR3 protein: CASSQRDSNYGYTF
V gene: TRBV28; J gene: TRBJ2-5; D gene: -; clone size: -; CDR3 protein: CASSPKRTRETETQYF
V gene: TRBV5-4; J gene: TRBJ2-7; D gene: -; clone size: once; CDR3 protein: CASNFQGTYEQYF
V gene: TRBV11-1; J gene: TRBJ2-5; D gene: TRBD1; clone size: -; CDR3 protein: CASSYTGVGHGQETQYF
V gene: TRBV5-4; J gene: TRBJ1-2; D gene: -; clone size: once; CDR3 protein: CASSKQPNYGYTF
V gene: TRBV18; J gene: TRBJ2-1; D gene: TRBD1; clone size: few; CDR3 protein: CASSPRQGSLNEQFF
V gene: TRBV28; J gene: TRBJ2-1; D gene: -; clone size: -; CDR3 protein: CASSTREGAGTSSYNEQFF
V gene: TRBV4-2; J gene: TRBJ2-7; D gene: TRBD1; clone size: -; CDR3 protein: CASSQDEGRGREQYF
V gene: TRBV11-3; J gene: TRBJ2-3; D gene: -; clone size: -; CDR3 protein: CASSPGGQGTDTQYF
V gene: TRBV5-1; J gene: TRBJ2-3; D gene: -; clone size: -; CDR3 protein: CASSLGVPSKDTQYF
V gene: TRBV10-3; J gene: TRBJ2-1; D gene: -; clone size: few; CDR3 protein: CAISSLSSSYNEQFF